A selection of T cell receptor beta chains follows, all from one sample in a study of blood T cell repertoires in COVID-19. Profiling relied on immunoSEQ multiplex PCR, and the TCRdb table lists in-frame clones only, not all of them. Of around 340,000 clones detected, approximately 86% appear once; the ten largest clones hold about 4%. What was sequenced was PBMCs or T cells enriched from blood (not recorded which). Every receptor here comes from a woman in her thirties or forties with acute COVID-19. Each CDR3 is given with its conserved first and last residue. Each record gives: J gene, clone size, V gene, D gene, CDR3 protein, CDR3 DNA. The D gene is left open where the match is weak. Where a row states a size, it is once, few, many or the class of an expanded clone; other rows omit it.

j_call: TRBJ1-2
clone_size: NA
v_call: TRBV5-1
d_call: TRBD1
cdr3_aa: CASSQRDRDYGYTF
cdr3_nt: TGCGCCAGCAGCCAAAGGGACAGAGACTATGGCTACACCTTC

j_call: TRBJ1-3
clone_size: few
v_call: TRBV7-2
d_call: NA
cdr3_aa: CASSLVGIGGDYGNTIYF
cdr3_nt: TGTGCCAGCAGCTTAGTTGGGATTGGGGGCGACTATGGAAACACCATATATTTT

j_call: TRBJ1-1
clone_size: NA
v_call: TRBV6-1
d_call: TRBD1
cdr3_aa: CASSADIVTGTGKAFF
cdr3_nt: TGTGCCAGCAGTGCCGATATAGTAACCGGGACAGGAAAAGCTTTCTTT

j_call: TRBJ1-2
clone_size: NA
v_call: TRBV4-1
d_call: TRBD1
cdr3_aa: CASSHGTGGGYGYTF
cdr3_nt: TGCGCCAGCAGCCATGGGACAGGGGGCGGCTATGGCTACACCTTC

j_call: TRBJ2-1
clone_size: NA
v_call: TRBV11-2
d_call: NA
cdr3_aa: CASSRGIGDNEQFF
cdr3_nt: TGTGCCAGCAGCCGGGGTATCGGAGACAATGAGCAGTTCTTC

j_call: TRBJ2-7
clone_size: NA
v_call: TRBV4-3
d_call: TRBD1
cdr3_aa: CASSQDSQGSYEQYF
cdr3_nt: TGCGCCAGCAGCCAAGATTCACAGGGGTCCTACGAGCAGTACTTC

j_call: TRBJ2-6
clone_size: NA
v_call: TRBV28
d_call: TRBD1
cdr3_aa: CASSSGQGAVSGANVLTF
cdr3_nt: TGTGCCAGCAGTTCGGGGCAGGGGGCAGTCTCTGGGGCCAACGTCCTGACTTTC

j_call: TRBJ2-1
clone_size: NA
v_call: TRBV6-5
d_call: NA
cdr3_aa: CASSSSYRRDNEQFF
cdr3_nt: TGTGCCAGCAGTTCCAGCTATCGGAGGGACAATGAGCAGTTCTTC

j_call: TRBJ1-6
clone_size: NA
v_call: TRBV7-9
d_call: TRBD1
cdr3_aa: CASSFPGQTLPLHF
cdr3_nt: TGTGCCAGCAGCTTCCCGGGACAGACTCTGCCCCTCCACTTT

j_call: TRBJ1-1
clone_size: NA
v_call: TRBV4-2
d_call: NA
cdr3_aa: CASSQGTRNTEAFF
cdr3_nt: TGTGCCAGCAGCCAAGGGACTAGGAACACTGAAGCTTTCTTT

j_call: TRBJ2-7
clone_size: NA
v_call: TRBV6-5
d_call: NA
cdr3_aa: CASSSSGVHEQYF
cdr3_nt: TGTGCCAGCAGTTCCTCAGGGGTCCACGAGCAGTACTTC

j_call: TRBJ2-7
clone_size: NA
v_call: TRBV6-1
d_call: TRBD2
cdr3_aa: CASSERLAGTSSSYEQYF
cdr3_nt: TGTGCCAGCAGTGAAAGACTAGCGGGCACTTCCAGCTCCTACGAGCAGTACTTC

j_call: TRBJ1-6
clone_size: NA
v_call: TRBV6-2/TRBV6-3
d_call: TRBD1
cdr3_aa: CASGRDSYYNSPLHF
cdr3_nt: TGTGCCAGCGGCCGGGACAGCTACTATAATTCACCCCTCCACTTT

j_call: TRBJ1-5
clone_size: NA
v_call: TRBV7-2
d_call: NA
cdr3_aa: CASSRGGWGFSNQPQHF
cdr3_nt: TGTGCCAGCAGCCGCGGGGGGTGGGGCTTCAGCAATCAGCCCCAGCATTTT

j_call: TRBJ2-3
clone_size: NA
v_call: TRBV29-1
d_call: NA
cdr3_aa: CSVEGPTSTDTQYF
cdr3_nt: TGCAGCGTTGAAGGCCCCACTTCCACAGATACGCAGTATTTT

j_call: TRBJ2-3
clone_size: NA
v_call: TRBV6-5
d_call: NA
cdr3_aa: CASSLGLSTDTQYF
cdr3_nt: TGTGCCAGCAGTTTAGGACTGAGCACAGATACGCAGTATTTT

j_call: TRBJ1-2
clone_size: NA
v_call: TRBV3-1/TRBV3-2
d_call: TRBD1
cdr3_aa: CASSWDPGTVYGYTF
cdr3_nt: TGTGCCAGCAGTTGGGACCCCGGGACAGTCTATGGCTACACCTTC

j_call: TRBJ1-3
clone_size: NA
v_call: TRBV7-8
d_call: NA
cdr3_aa: CASSSTVSSGNTIYF
cdr3_nt: TGTGCCAGCAGCTCGACAGTGAGCTCTGGAAACACCATATATTTT